This record looks at one T cell receptor (beta chain) sequence and its context. This entry belongs to a study of T cell changes during pregnancy in multiple sclerosis. Assay: immunoSEQ multiplex PCR; the TCRdb copy retains only in-frame clones and omits some. The sample lists under 130,000 clones; about nine tenths were seen once. The CDR3 extends over 12 amino acids. The germline V and J ends were trimmed by 4 bases and 8 bases, with 9 bases remaining between them. The germline gives CDR1 MNHEY, CDR2 SMNVEV (reference sequence). The clonotype originates from a female donor with multiple sclerosis, enrolled in a pregnancy study. This chain joins TRBV27 and TRBJ2-1, with a possible D match to TRBD1 (5 bases). Sequenced material: peripheral blood, taken after pregnancy. DNA of the CDR3: TGTGCCAGCAGTTACACAGGAGATGAGCAGTTCTTC. This codes for CASSYTGDEQFF.